The clone carrying this T cell receptor beta chain was seen only a few times. Its target is unknown. This record comes from a study of beta chain features in type 1 diabetes. The study reverse transcribed the entire isolated RNA, so it sequenced expressed TCRB transcripts. Produced via immunoSEQ multiplex PCR; TCRdb's table is partial and in-frame only. The table records hundreds of thousands of clones, 10% to 15% of them present only once. Notes on the study in general: Type 1 diabetes patients showed a moderate but significant shortening of TCRB CDR3s in all four CD4+ subsets.

CD4+ naive, central memory, regulatory and stem cell-like memory subsets were isolated by sorting on CD45RO/CCR7/CD25/CD127/CD95/CD27. The specimen sequenced was naive CD4+ T cells from blood. This receptor was taken from a woman younger than 30 with type 1 diabetes.

In DNA form, the CDR3 reads TGTGCCAGCAGCGCCAATCTAGCGCCCGCCGGGGAGCAGTACTTC. Protein sequence: CASSANLAPAGEQYF. V usage is TRBV9 and J usage is TRBJ2-7; D might be TRBD2 (6 bases). The V gene's germline CDR1 is SGDLS and CDR2 YYNGEE. The CDR3 runs 15 residues. V was shortened by 3 bases and J by 7 bases, with 20 bases between the two germline ends.